A selection of T cell receptor beta chains follows, all from one sample in a study of T cell changes during pregnancy in multiple sclerosis. Here immunoSEQ multiplex PCR was the method, and the copy in TCRdb shows in-frame clones only, minus some. Of approximately 100,000 clones in the sample, about 94% are singletons; the top ten hold 0.7% to 0.9%. Source: peripheral blood, taken before pregnancy. Receptor source: a female donor with multiple sclerosis, enrolled in a pregnancy study. The CDR3 runs from the conserved cysteine through the conserved F or W. A D gene is named only where the DNA matches it firmly. Only part of the rows carry a size: once, few, many, or a class if the clone is expanded.

j_call | clone_size | v_call | d_call | cdr3_aa | cdr3_nt
TRBJ2-7 | NA | TRBV6-5 | NA | CASSFSGTPYYEQYF | TGTGCCAGCAGTTTCTCAGGGACACCGTACTACGAGCAGTACTTC
TRBJ2-7 | NA | TRBV9 | NA | CASSVGAGSYEQYF | TGTGCCAGCAGCGTAGGGGCGGGATCCTACGAGCAGTACTTC
TRBJ2-3 | NA | TRBV5-1 | TRBD2 | CASSLRLAGGPSLPNTDTQYF | TGCGCCAGCAGCTTAAGACTAGCGGGAGGGCCGAGTTTGCCCAACACAGATACGCAGTATTTT
TRBJ1-1 | NA | TRBV27 | NA | CASSLAGADTEAFF | TGTGCCAGCAGTTTAGCGGGGGCCGACACTGAAGCTTTCTTT
TRBJ1-2 | NA | TRBV19 | NA | CASTIHGGAVGYTF | TGTGCCAGTACTATCCACGGGGGGGCGGTTGGCTACACCTTC
TRBJ2-7 | once | TRBV9 | NA | CASSASLFASSYEQYF | TGTGCCAGCAGCGCGAGCTTATTCGCGAGCTCCTACGAGCAGTACTTC
TRBJ1-3 | NA | TRBV5-1 | NA | CASSLWGVGNTIYF | TGCGCCAGCAGCTTGTGGGGGGTCGGGAACACCATATATTTT
TRBJ1-1 | NA | TRBV10-1 | NA | CASSGLENTEAFF | TGCGCCAGCAGCGGACTGGAGAACACTGAAGCTTTCTTT
TRBJ2-1 | NA | TRBV5-6 | TRBD2 | CASSLVSLAGGLYNEQFF | TGTGCCAGCAGCTTGGTCTCCCTAGCGGGAGGGCTTTACAATGAGCAGTTCTTC
TRBJ1-1 | NA | TRBV4-2 | TRBD1 | CASSAGGTNTEAFF | TGTGCCAGCAGCGCAGGGGGGACAAACACTGAAGCTTTCTTT
TRBJ2-3 | NA | TRBV5-1 | TRBD2 | CASNLAGRTDTQYF | TGCGCCAGCAACCTAGCGGGACGGACAGATACGCAGTATTTT
TRBJ2-1 | NA | TRBV4-1 | TRBD2 | CASSQDLVLAGLSYNEQFF | TGCGCCAGCAGCCAAGATCTGGTGCTAGCGGGACTCTCCTACAATGAGCAGTTCTTC
TRBJ2-1 | NA | TRBV6-6 | TRBD1 | CASSGQGAADEQFF | TGTGCCAGCAGCGGACAGGGGGCGGCCGATGAGCAGTTCTTC
TRBJ1-5 | NA | TRBV7-9 | NA | CASSSAGGNNQPQHF | TGTGCCAGCAGCTCCGCGGGGGGCAACAATCAGCCCCAGCATTTT
TRBJ1-3 | once | TRBV11-2 | NA | CASSLETGSGNTIYF | TGTGCCAGCAGCTTAGAGACGGGCTCTGGAAACACCATATATTTT
TRBJ2-5 | NA | TRBV5-1 | TRBD2 | CASVGTSGNQETQYF | TGCGCCAGCGTCGGGACTAGCGGGAACCAAGAGACCCAGTACTTC
TRBJ2-3 | NA | TRBV19 | NA | CASSISGVTTDTQYF | TGTGCCAGTAGTATTTCAGGGGTTACCACAGATACGCAGTATTTT
TRBJ1-1 | NA | TRBV19 | TRBD1 | CASSISGGMNTEAFF | TGTGCCAGTAGCATATCAGGGGGAATGAACACTGAAGCTTTCTTT
TRBJ1-2 | NA | TRBV11-2 | NA | CASSRHREDYGYTF | TGTGCCAGCAGCCGTCACAGGGAAGACTATGGCTACACCTTC
TRBJ2-7 | once | TRBV7-2 | TRBD2 | CASSQLLAGVYEQYF | TGTGCCAGCAGCCAGCTACTAGCGGGAGTATATGAGCAGTACTTC
TRBJ2-1 | NA | TRBV27 | TRBD1 | CASSRLSGGVDNEQFF | TGTGCCAGCAGCCGTCTTTCAGGGGGCGTGGACAATGAGCAGTTCTTC
TRBJ1-1 | NA | TRBV5-8 | TRBD1 | CASSLWTGMNTEAFF | TGTGCCAGCAGCTTATGGACAGGGATGAACACTGAAGCTTTCTTT
TRBJ2-3 | NA | TRBV7-2 | TRBD1 | CASNPRGTGYFPDTQYF | TGTGCCAGCAACCCCCGTGGGACAGGGTATTTCCCAGATACGCAGTATTTT
TRBJ1-1 | NA | TRBV19 | NA | CASSPTVNTEAFF | TGTGCCAGTAGCCCGACAGTCAACACTGAAGCTTTCTTT
TRBJ2-7 | NA | TRBV7-2 | NA | CASSTRQYSYEQYF | TGTGCCAGCAGCACCCGACAGTACTCCTACGAGCAGTACTTC
TRBJ2-3 | NA | TRBV29-1 | NA | CSVVRATDTQYF | TGCAGCGTTGTAAGAGCGACAGATACGCAGTATTTT
TRBJ1-1 | NA | TRBV7-9 | TRBD1 | CASSPQNRGVGTEAFF | TGTGCCAGCAGCCCACAAAACAGGGGAGTAGGCACTGAAGCTTTCTTT
TRBJ2-3 | NA | TRBV5-4 | TRBD2 | CASSPRRSSAGADTQYF | TGTGCCAGCAGCCCGCGGAGATCGTCGGCGGGAGCAGATACGCAGTATTTT
TRBJ2-1 | NA | TRBV4-1 | NA | CASSHTSGVNEQFF | TGCGCCAGCAGCCATACTAGTGGTGTCAATGAGCAGTTCTTC
TRBJ1-2 | NA | TRBV9 | TRBD1 | CASSVDDRGYGYTF | TGTGCCAGCAGCGTAGACGACAGGGGCTATGGCTACACCTTC
TRBJ2-1 | NA | TRBV5-1 | NA | CASSLTGINEQFF | TGCGCCAGCAGCTTGACAGGGATCAATGAGCAGTTCTTC
TRBJ1-2 | NA | TRBV6-5 | TRBD1 | CASRKGAYGYTF | TGTGCCAGCAGGAAGGGGGCCTATGGCTACACCTTC
TRBJ2-7 | NA | TRBV5-1 | TRBD2 | CASSPLAGGPHEQYF | TGCGCCAGCAGTCCACTAGCGGGAGGGCCCCACGAGCAGTACTTC
TRBJ1-2 | NA | TRBV2 | NA | CASGQSQFNYGYTF | TGTGCCAGCGGACAATCACAGTTTAACTATGGCTACACCTTC
TRBJ2-7 | NA | TRBV19 | TRBD2 | CASSSGLAELYEQYF | TGTGCCAGTAGTTCGGGACTAGCGGAATTGTACGAGCAGTACTTC
TRBJ2-3 | NA | TRBV5-5 | TRBD2 | CASSVGLAGGKQYF | TGTGCCAGCAGCGTCGGACTAGCGGGGGGAAAACAGTATTTT
TRBJ2-7 | NA | TRBV5-1 | TRBD1 | CASSLRDRGNEQYF | TGCGCCAGCAGCTTGCGGGACAGGGGTAACGAGCAGTACTTC
TRBJ2-7 | NA | TRBV5-6 | TRBD2 | CASSWAGLAYEQYF | TGTGCCAGCAGCTGGGCGGGACTAGCGTACGAGCAGTACTTC
TRBJ1-1 | NA | TRBV7-9 | TRBD1 | CASSPGQGRDTEAFF | TGTGCCAGCAGCCCAGGACAGGGCCGGGATACTGAAGCTTTCTTT
TRBJ2-7 | NA | TRBV12-5 | TRBD2 | CASGLVLLGAGSSYEQYF | TGTGCTAGTGGTTTGGTACTTCTGGGAGCGGGGAGCTCCTACGAGCAGTACTTC
TRBJ1-1 | NA | TRBV5-1 | TRBD1 | CASSLTGGTGTEAFF | TGCGCCAGCAGCTTGACAGGGGGCACGGGCACTGAAGCTTTCTTT
TRBJ1-2 | once | TRBV7-2 | NA | CASTLDGVRYGYTF | TGTGCCAGCACCTTAGACGGGGTACGTTATGGCTACACCTTC
TRBJ2-3 | NA | TRBV5-4 | TRBD2 | CASSAAGLAGQEADTQYF | TGTGCCAGCAGCGCCGCGGGACTAGCGGGCCAAGAGGCAGATACGCAGTATTTT
TRBJ2-1 | once | TRBV10-3 | NA | CAISEYLGGEQFF | TGTGCCATCAGTGAGTACTTAGGAGGTGAGCAGTTCTTC
TRBJ1-3 | once | TRBV19 | TRBD1 | CATKGDRARNTIYF | TGTGCCACTAAGGGGGACAGGGCAAGAAACACCATATATTTT